The 28 T cell receptor beta chains below were found in one sample sequenced in a study of shared clonotypes between healthy human individuals. Generated by immunoSEQ multiplex PCR, the TCRdb table keeps only in-frame clones and is missing some. The repertoire includes approximately 500,000 clones, over 75% of them detected once, and more than 9.5% sits in the top ten. Source material: PBMCs. The receptors originated from a woman aged 40-49 years in good health. Some clones in this sample may be carry-over from other donors' samples.

This clone appeared many times. The V call is TRBV6-4, the J call TRBJ1-4; TRBD1 matches at 9 bases. The V gene's germline CDR1 is MRHNA and CDR2 SNTAGT. The CDR3 covers 15 residues. V trimming: 3 bases; J trimming: 7 bases; junction bases outside the gene matches: 6. The CDR3 nucleotides are TGTGCCAGCAGTGAGGTGGGGGGACAGGGTGAAAAACTGTTTTTT. Its translation is CASSEVGGQGEKLFF.

The V call is TRBV9, the J call TRBJ1-1, with 7 bases that match TRBD1. V gave up 4 bases and J gave up 4 bases; unmatched junction bases: 10. The CDR3 runs to 15 residues. Germline CDR1 SGDLS, CDR2 YYNGEE. CDR3 coding DNA: TGTGCCAGCAGCCCACCGACAGGGCGGCGCACTGAAGCTTTCTTT. It encodes CASSPPTGRRTEAFF.

The chain couples TRBV27 to TRBJ2-3, with a tentative D call TRBD2 (6 bases). This CDR3 is built from 16 residues. The germline V gene has CDR1 MNHEY and CDR2 SMNVEV (reference sequence). Between the trimmed V and J ends, which lost 4 bases and 4 bases, there was a span of 18 bases. The CDR3 DNA follows: TGTGCCAGCAGTTCTCCGACTAGAGAGTTTGCAGATACGCAGTATTTT. Its protein is CASSSPTREFADTQYF.

A note on this clone: This likely came from a read error, as a far larger clone is one base away. V usage is TRBV28 and J usage is TRBJ1-5, with D maybe TRBD1 (5 bases). CDR1 is MDHEN, CDR2 SYDVKM, per germline. This CDR3 spans 16 amino acids. CDR3 sequence reads: CASTFPGQVGDQTQHF. The DNA for the CDR3 is TGTGCCAGCACCTTCCCAGGGCAGGTGGGCGATCAGACCCAGCATTTT.

This clone was observed a single time. This chain connects TRBV9 to TRBJ1-5, with D possibly matching TRBD1 (6 bases). V lost 4 bases and J lost 2, with 10 bases in between. Looked up from germline, CDR1 is SGDLS and CDR2 is YYNGEE. The CDR3 has 14 amino acids. The CDR3 protein is CASSPGVGNQPQHF. The CDR3 nucleotides are TGTGCCAGCAGCCCAGGGGTGGGCAATCAGCCCCAGCATTTT.

The chain has TRBV4-3 and TRBJ2-2; TRBD2 matches 9 bases. The V segment lost 2 bases and the J segment 7 bases; nucleotides outside the gene matches: 20. Germline V gene sequence: CDR1 LGHNA, CDR2 YSLEER. CDR3 size: 20 residues. CDR3 in amino acids: CASSQHPAGAGGVPFGELFF. CDR3 coding DNA: TGCGCCAGCAGCCAACACCCTGCGGGAGCGGGAGGCGTGCCTTTCGGGGAGCTGTTTTTT.

Notes on this clone: A far larger clone is a single base away, which makes a read error likely. Other DNA sequences in this sample translate to the same CDR3. Here the CDR3 reads CASSLSTNYEQYF. The CDR3 nucleotides read TGCGCCAGCAGTTTGTCAACCAACTACGAGCAGTACTTC. This rearrangement joins TRBV6-6 to TRBJ2-7; D call uncertain. This CDR3 contains 13 residues. Germline lookup yields CDR1 MNHNY and CDR2 SVGAGI (reference sequence).

This clone was observed a few times. The J gene is TRBJ2-1, the V gene TRBV19; perhaps TRBD2 as D (5 bases). The CDR3 length is 15 residues. Germline V lookup: CDR1 LNHDA, CDR2 SQIVND (reference sequence). Trimming removed 3 bases at V and 3 bases at J, with 12 bases between. The CDR3 bases are TGTGCCAGTAGTATCTCCCTAGCTATCTACAATGAGCAGTTCTTC. Amino acid sequence: CASSISLAIYNEQFF.

The genes are TRBV7-8 and TRBJ2-2; TRBD1 is a possible D gene (6 bases). V was trimmed by 5 bases and J by 0 bases, leaving 25 bases between them. The V gene's germline CDR1 is SGHVS and CDR2 FQNEAQ. The CDR3 extends over 20 amino acids. As DNA, the CDR3 is TGTGCCAGCAGCCGATTCGGACAGACTCACGTTATCGCGAACACCGGGGAGCTGTTTTTT. Translated, it gives CASSRFGQTHVIANTGELFF.

This clone appeared a few times. The chain is built from TRBV7-8 and TRBJ2-7; TRBD2 aligns across 13 bases. The junction had 13 bases not matched to a gene; V was cut back by 5 bases and J by 12 bases. CDR3 size: 15 residues. Germline V CDR1 and CDR2: SGHVS, FQNEAQ. The CDR3 DNA reads TGTGCCAGCAGCCCGCTAGTGGGACTAGCGGGAAGTTGGTACTTC. Translating gives CASSPLVGLAGSWYF.

The chain has TRBV9 and TRBJ2-1; 9 nucleotides line up with TRBD2. J was trimmed by 6 bases and V by 4 bases; bases with no gene match: 8. This CDR3 is built from 15 residues. In germline, CDR1 is SGDLS, CDR2 YYNGEE. The CDR3 coding sequence is TGTGCCAGCAGCACAGTAGCGGGAGCGGGCAATGAGCAGTTCTTC. Protein sequence: CASSTVAGAGNEQFF.

The genes are TRBV18 and TRBJ2-3; 9 nucleotides line up with TRBD1. V lost 5 bases and J lost 0; bases outside the gene matches: 9. CDR1 is KGHSH and CDR2 is LQKENI in the germline V gene. The CDR3 covers 17 residues. In DNA form, the CDR3 reads TGTGCCAGCTCATCACGGACAGGGGTCTCTAGCACAGATACGCAGTATTTT. Translation gives CASSSRTGVSSTDTQYF.

The rearrangement joins TRBV7-8 to TRBJ2-1; D uncertain. The V end lost 3 bases, the J end lost 0 bases, and 9 bases lay between the germline ends. The CDR3 has 15 amino acids. Germline V gene sequence: CDR1 SGHVS, CDR2 FQNEAQ. For the CDR3, the DNA is TGTGCCAGCAGCTTCCAGGCGAGCTCCTACAATGAGCAGTTCTTC. As protein: CASSFQASSYNEQFF.

This clone has a single count. The chain links TRBV19 to TRBJ2-5; a possible D gene is TRBD1 (6 bases). V was pared by 4 bases and J by 4 bases, with 19 bases between. CDR1 is LNHDA, CDR2 SQIVND, per germline (reference sequence). This CDR3 comprises 16 residues. CDR3 in amino acids: CASSRGRARGGETQYF. In nucleotides, the CDR3 is TGTGCCAGTAGTAGGGGCCGGGCCAGAGGGGGAGAGACCCAGTACTTC.

The genes are TRBV4-3 and TRBJ2-6; no clear D gene. Germline V gene sequence: CDR1 LGHNA, CDR2 YSLEER. Trimming took 0 bases from V and 4 from J, leaving 7 bases between them. The CDR3 extends over 15 amino acids. Written as DNA, the CDR3 is TGCGCCAGCAGCCAAGACCTCTTGGGGGCCAACGTCCTGACTTTC. Its translation is CASSQDLLGANVLTF.

V usage is TRBV29-1 and J usage is TRBJ2-3; weak D call: TRBD1 (6 bases). Deletions cut 4 bases from V and 5 bases from J, with 13 bases between. Germline V CDR1 and CDR2: SQVTM, ANQGSEA. This CDR3 region has 13 residues. The CDR3 DNA is TGCAGCGTTGGAGGGGGTCGGGGAGATACGCAGTATTTT. Translating it yields CSVGGGRGDTQYF.

The rearrangement joins TRBV5-1 to TRBJ1-1; perhaps TRBD1 as D (6 bases). Trimming cost V 4 bases and J 5 bases, with 15 bases left between them. The CDR3 is made up of 14 amino acids. CDR1 is SGHRS, CDR2 YFSETQ, per germline. The CDR3 sequence: CASSPLQGNTEAFF. CDR3 coding DNA: TGCGCCAGCAGCCCCCTCCAGGGGAATACTGAAGCTTTCTTT.

The chain carries TRBV28 and TRBJ2-5; possible D gene TRBD2, 6 bases. This CDR3 spans 13 amino acids. The germline gives CDR1 MDHEN, CDR2 SYDVKM. V lost 3 bases, J lost 4 bases, and 9 bases lay in between. This CDR3 is CASSFGGVETQYF. The CDR3 DNA follows: TGTGCCAGCAGTTTTGGAGGGGTAGAGACCCAGTACTTC.

As concerns this clone: Only one base separates this from a far larger clonotype, so it likely reflects a read error. Within the sample, other DNA sequences also encode this same CDR3. V is TRBV30 and J is TRBJ2-3, with no clear D. Per the germline V gene, CDR1 is GTSNPN and CDR2 is SVGIG (reference sequence). The CDR3 length is 12 residues. Trimming took off 3 bases at V and 3 bases at J, with 7 bases between the two ends. The CDR3 DNA sequence: TGTGCCTGGAGCACAAGTACAGATACGCAGTATTTT. Protein sequence: CAWSTSTDTQYF.

The gene calls are TRBV28 and TRBJ1-2; 12 nucleotides agree with TRBD1. The CDR3 covers 14 residues. V was clipped by 6 bases and J by 4 bases; unmatched bases: 3. Germline-derived CDR1 and CDR2 are MDHEN and SYDVKM. The CDR3 nucleotides read TGTGCCAGCAGAGGGACAGGGGGCGTCTATGGCTACACCTTC. The encoded protein is CASRGTGGVYGYTF.

The chain is built from TRBV7-6 and TRBJ2-1; possible D gene TRBD2, 6 bases. V was pared by 5 bases and J by 6 bases, with 17 bases between. This CDR3 is built from 15 residues. Per the germline V gene, CDR1 is SGHVS and CDR2 is FNYEAQ. For the CDR3, the DNA is TGTGCCAGCAGCCCCGGGAGCGAGGGAGGCAATGAGCAGTTCTTC. Protein: CASSPGSEGGNEQFF.

CDR3 loop: CASSYGYGLAKNIQYF. For the CDR3, the DNA is TGTGCCAGCAGTTATGGTTACGGACTAGCCAAAAACATTCAGTACTTC. V and J are TRBV6-5 and TRBJ2-4; possible D gene TRBD2, 5 bases. The CDR3 runs 16 residues. Trimming removed 3 bases at V and 0 bases at J, with 12 bases between. Germline V gene data show CDR1 as MNHEY and CDR2 as SVGAGI.

The chain combines TRBV5-1 with TRBJ2-1; D unclear. CDR3 length: 13 residues. Deletions cut 5 bases from V and 6 bases from J, with 12 bases between. Germline CDR1 reads SGHRS; CDR2 reads YFSETQ. CDR3 sequence reads: CASSTGGFNEQFF. The CDR3 bases are TGCGCCAGCAGTACGGGTGGTTTCAATGAGCAGTTCTTC.

The chain links TRBV7-9 to TRBJ2-7; D uncertain. V lost 5 bases, J lost 0 bases, and 8 bases lay in between. The length of the CDR3 is 13 residues. In germline, CDR1 is SEHNR, CDR2 FQNEAQ (reference sequence). The CDR3 DNA follows: TGTGCCAGCAGCGCCACCTCCTCCTACGAGCAGTACTTC. This translates into CASSATSSYEQYF.

The chain couples TRBV28 to TRBJ1-2; D unresolved. Trimming removed 4 bases at V and 4 bases at J, with 7 bases between. The V gene's germline CDR1 is MDHEN and CDR2 SYDVKM. The CDR3 loop spans 12 amino acids. This CDR3 is CASSWSVYGYTF. The DNA of the CDR3 is TGTGCCAGCAGTTGGTCAGTCTATGGCTACACCTTC.

In regard to this clone: This may be a read error: a much more frequent sequence differs by one nucleotide. Other DNA sequences of this sample code for an identical CDR3. The genes are TRBV9 and TRBJ2-1; D remains unclear. With 0 bases removed from V and 5 bases from J, the gap between germline ends came to 12 bases. The V gene's germline CDR1 is SGDLS and CDR2 YYNGEE. This CDR3 is 15 amino acids long. The chain's CDR3 is CASSVAVWDNNEQFF. The CDR3 region has the DNA TGTGCCAGCAGCGTAGCGGTCTGGGATAACAATGAGCAGTTCTTC.

This clone came up many times. V and J are TRBV10-3 and TRBJ2-1, with 13 bases fitting TRBD2. There are 19 residues in the CDR3. J was trimmed by 3 bases and V by 4 bases; bases with no gene match: 12. Germline V gene lookup returns CDR1 ENHRY and CDR2 SYGVKD. CDR3: CAISVGRLAGGFNYNEQFF. CDR3 DNA sequence: TGTGCCATCAGTGTCGGTCGACTAGCGGGAGGATTTAACTACAATGAGCAGTTCTTC.

The genes are TRBV27 and TRBJ1-2; 7 nucleotides align to TRBD1. V shed 7 bases, J shed 5 bases, and the junction held 19 bases outside the gene matches. The CDR3 runs to 17 residues. Germline V gene lookup returns CDR1 MNHEY and CDR2 SMNVEV (reference sequence). The CDR3 protein is CASNLDRAPQYVYGYTF. CDR3 nucleotide sequence: TGTGCCAGCAACCTCGACAGGGCTCCGCAGTACGTATATGGCTACACCTTC.